The entry that follows covers one TCR beta chain sequence. Per the study methods: Quantification of nucleated cells was approximated via reference gene primer amplification. Using immunoSEQ multiplex PCR, the repertoire was profiled, and TCRdb retains in-frame clones only, with some absent. The DNA was the basis for D and trimming; V, J and clone size are from that table. Of 70,000 or so clones listed, roughly 91% are singletons. These data belong to a study of blood T cell repertoires in COVID-19. Study at large: Some COVID-19 samples were acute and others convalescent; all came from the United States, Italy and Spain. T cells, B-cell-depleted T cells, or PBMCs provided the cDNA or gDNA that served as material.

The CDR3 length is 14 residues. The V gene lost 3 bases and the J gene lost 0 bases, with 6 bases spanning the gap. Looked up from germline, CDR1 is KGHSH and CDR2 is LQKENI. Sequencing was carried out using peripheral blood. V is TRBV18 and J is TRBJ1-5; tentatively, D is TRBD1 (5 bases). The source is a man between 60 and 70 years old with acute or convalescent COVID-19. CDR3 amino acids: CASSPDTSNQPQHF. CDR3 bases: TGTGCCAGCTCACCGGACACTAGCAATCAGCCCCAGCATTTT.